The 26 T cell receptor beta chains below come from one sample, sequenced in a study of control samples from healthy donors and cancer patients. TCRdb's table, derived via immunoSEQ multiplex PCR, lists solely in-frame clones and lacks some. The table records about 160,000 clones, nearly 96% of them present only once. Sample: blood. Source of these receptors: a woman in her thirties in good health.

The J gene is TRBJ1-1, the V gene TRBV30; D not resolved. Trimming removed 4 bases from V and 0 bases from J, with 9 bases in between. The CDR3 totals 13 residues. CDR1 is GTSNPN, CDR2 SVGIG, per germline (reference sequence). The CDR3 loop is CAWMRDLNTEAFF. Written as DNA, the CDR3 is TGTGCCTGGATGAGGGATTTGAACACTGAAGCTTTCTTT.

The chain recombines TRBV30 with TRBJ1-2; D might be TRBD1 (5 bases). Germline CDR1 reads GTSNPN; CDR2 reads SVGIG (reference sequence). The CDR3 length is 13 residues. Deletions cut 1 base from V and 6 bases from J, with 12 bases between. As DNA, the CDR3 is TGTGCCTGGAGTGAGGGCAGGGTTGATGGCTACACCTTC. Its translation: CAWSEGRVDGYTF.

The chain carries TRBV15 and TRBJ2-7; TRBD2 might be the D (5 bases). Per germline, CDR1 LNHNV and CDR2 YYDKDF (reference sequence). The CDR3 has 12 residues. Trimming shortened V by 5 bases and J by 3 bases, and 8 bases separated the two germline ends. The CDR3 spells CATSGGDYEQYF. DNA of the CDR3: TGTGCCACCAGCGGAGGAGACTACGAGCAGTACTTC.

This CDR3 reads CASSPDRGNADEQFF. CDR3 bases: TGTGCCAGCAGCCCCGACAGGGGTAACGCTGATGAGCAGTTCTTC. The chain uses TRBV13 and TRBJ2-1; 8 bases fit TRBD1. Germline-derived CDR1 and CDR2 are PRHDT and FYEKMQ (reference sequence). Trimming cost V 5 bases and J 8 bases; bases outside gene matches: 11. CDR3 length: 15 residues.

The count of this clone is one. The CDR3: CASSPTGRGRNEQFF. The CDR3 DNA reads TGTGCCAGCAGTCCTACCGGACGGGGCCGCAATGAGCAGTTCTTC. J is TRBJ2-1 and V is TRBV28, with D perhaps TRBD1 or TRBD2 (5 bases each). With 5 bases removed from V and 6 bases from J, the gap between germline ends came to 17 bases. CDR1 and CDR2 (germline): MDHEN, SYDVKM. The CDR3 consists of 15 residues.

The chain combines TRBV14 with TRBJ2-7; TRBD1 matches at 10 bases. CDR3 length: 13 amino acids. Germline lookup yields CDR1 SGHDN and CDR2 FVKESK. Losses at the gene ends were 6 bases for V and 4 bases for J; bases not matched to a gene: 3. The CDR3 sequence: CASRVGQGYEQYF. In nucleotides, the CDR3 is TGTGCCAGCAGAGTGGGACAGGGGTACGAGCAGTACTTC.

For the CDR3, the DNA is TGTGCCAGCAGCTGGGGGAACCCGAACACTGAAGCTTTCTTT. Translated: CASSWGNPNTEAFF. The chain uses TRBV11-1 and TRBJ1-1, with D perhaps matching TRBD1 (5 bases). CDR1 is SGHAT, CDR2 FQDESV, per germline (reference sequence). V was shortened by 4 bases and J by 1 base, with 10 bases between the two germline ends. The CDR3 is 14 residues long.

The chain recombines TRBV5-1 with TRBJ2-2; 8 nucleotides match TRBD1. There are 16 residues in the CDR3. CDR1 is SGHRS, CDR2 YFSETQ, per germline. With 4 bases clipped from V and 4 bases from J, the junction kept 9 bases outside the gene matches. The CDR3 spells CASSPKGTGVTGELFF. CDR3 coding DNA: TGCGCCAGCAGCCCAAAGGGGACAGGAGTCACCGGGGAGCTGTTTTTT.

In regard to this clone: Other nucleotide sequences from this sample produce the same CDR3. The CDR3 sequence: CASSLATGSYEQYF. The CDR3 bases are TGTGCCAGCAGCTTAGCGACAGGCTCCTACGAGCAGTACTTC. The chain employs TRBV11-3 and TRBJ2-7; D is perhaps TRBD1 (6 bases). The length of the CDR3 is 14 residues. The V end was cut by 1 base, the J end by 0 bases, with 7 bases between. Germline CDR1 reads SGHNT; CDR2 reads YENEEA. Complete variable domain (other parts from reference TRBV11-3 and TRBJ2-7): EAGVVQSPRYKIIEKKQPVAFWCNPISGHNTLYWYLQNLGQGPELLIRYENEEAVDDSQLPKDRFSAERLKGVDSTLKIQPAELGDSAVYLCASSLATGSYEQYFGPGTRLTVT.

V is TRBV9 and J is TRBJ1-2; the D is unclear. The CDR3 has 12 amino acids. Trimming stripped 3 bases from V and 4 bases from J, with 7 bases between. Germline V lookup: CDR1 SGDLS, CDR2 YYNGEE. Written as DNA, the CDR3 is TGTGCCAGCAGCGCCGGAAGCTATGGCTACACCTTC. Protein product: CASSAGSYGYTF.

V is TRBV21-1 and J is TRBJ2-5; TRBD1, as called in the table, went unchecked against the DNA. TRBV21-1 is described as a pseudogene. This CDR3 spans 19 amino acids. This CDR3 is CASSKGGTGFFPWGETQYF. The CDR3, as DNA: TGTGCCAGCAGCAAAGGAGGGACAGGGTTCTTCCCTTGGGGAGAGACCCAGTACTTC.

The chain combines TRBV10-3 with TRBJ2-6; 9 bases fit TRBD1. V was pared by 1 base and J by 1 base, with 2 bases of the junction left unmatched. This CDR3 region has 17 residues. The germline CDR1 and CDR2 sequences are ENHRY and SYGVKD. The DNA for the CDR3 is TGTGCCATCAGTGAGTTAGGACAGGGGTCTGGGGCCAACGTCCTGACTTTC. It is translated as CAISELGQGSGANVLTF.

This clone was counted a few times. The chain uses TRBV30 and TRBJ2-7; no firm D call. The CDR3 totals 11 residues. Germline V gives CDR1 GTSNPN, CDR2 SVGIG (reference sequence). V gave up 4 bases and J gave up 0 bases, with 4 bases separating them. CDR3 residues: CAWTSSYEQYF. Written as DNA, the CDR3 is TGTGCCTGGACTAGCTCCTACGAGCAGTACTTC.

The V gene is TRBV7-2, the J gene TRBJ2-7; 10 positions agree with TRBD2. The J segment lost 2 bases and the V segment lost 4 bases, leaving 8 bases of the junction unmatched. The germline V gene has CDR1 SGHTA and CDR2 FQGNSA. This CDR3 comprises 16 residues. CDR3 nucleotide sequence: TGTGCCAGCAGCTGGTGGGGGACTAGCGAGGCCTACGAGCAGTACTTC. Amino acid sequence: CASSWWGTSEAYEQYF.

The rearrangement links TRBV5-1 to TRBJ1-2, with D uncertain. With 4 bases removed from V and 0 bases from J, the gap between germline ends came to 22 bases. The germline CDR1 and CDR2 sequences are SGHRS and YFSETQ. The CDR3 is made up of 18 amino acids. The CDR3 nucleotides read TGCGCCAGCAGCAGCTTGTTGGCCCCTGGATCCCCTAACTATGGCTACACCTTC. The encoded protein is CASSSLLAPGSPNYGYTF.

The chain joins TRBV5-1 to TRBJ2-7, with TRBD1 identical over 8 bases. The length of the CDR3 is 15 residues. Looked up from germline, CDR1 is SGHRS and CDR2 is YFSETQ. Trimming took 0 bases from V and 2 from J; bases not matched to a gene: 4. The CDR3 protein is CASSLETGDAYEQYF. The CDR3, as DNA: TGCGCCAGCAGCTTGGAGACAGGGGACGCCTACGAGCAGTACTTC.

This chain connects TRBV6-5 to TRBJ1-2; no clear D. Trimming took 0 bases from V and 4 from J, leaving 6 bases between them. The CDR3 totals 13 residues. CDR1 is MNHEY, CDR2 SVGAGI, per germline. Here the CDR3 reads CASSYSQVYGYTF. In nucleotides, the CDR3 is TGTGCCAGCAGTTACTCCCAGGTCTATGGCTACACCTTC.

This sequence joins TRBV10-3 and TRBJ2-1, with D possibly being TRBD2 (6 bases). The CDR3 has 13 amino acids. The germline gives CDR1 ENHRY, CDR2 SYGVKD. V was shortened by 11 bases and J by 3 bases, with 14 bases between the two germline ends. CDR3 in DNA: TGTGCCTCCCGGGACTCCAACTACAATGAGCAGTTCTTC. It encodes CASRDSNYNEQFF.

This clone was counted once. This rearrangement joins TRBV5-1 to TRBJ2-7, with 10 nucleotides matching TRBD1. CDR3 length: 14 amino acids. V lost 4 bases to trimming and J lost 2 bases; unmatched junction nucleotides: 3. Looked up from germline, CDR1 is SGHRS and CDR2 is YFSETQ. The CDR3 here is CASSRTGGTYEQYF. DNA for the CDR3: TGCGCCAGCAGCAGGACAGGGGGAACCTACGAGCAGTACTTC.

CDR3 residues: CASSQDGKTGFSYGYTF. The DNA of the CDR3 is TGCGCCAGCAGCCAAGATGGGAAAACAGGGTTTAGCTATGGCTACACCTTC. V gene TRBV4-1 combines with J gene TRBJ1-2; tentatively, D is TRBD1 (6 bases). V lost 0 bases and J 4 bases, leaving 18 bases between the germline ends. The CDR3 length is 17 residues. Per germline, CDR1 MGHRA and CDR2 YSYEKL.

The chain is built from TRBV19 and TRBJ1-2; D is perhaps TRBD1 (6 bases). V was cut by 7 bases and J by 9 bases, with 18 bases left in between. Germline CDR1 reads LNHDA; CDR2 reads SQIVND (reference sequence). The CDR3 is 13 amino acids. The DNA of the CDR3 is TGTGCCAGTAACGCGGACAGAGAGCGTCGCTACACCTTC. It translates to CASNADRERRYTF. Full variable domain (rest looked up from reference TRBV19 and TRBJ1-2): DGGITQSPKYLFRKEGQNVTLSCEQNLNHDAMYWYRQDPGQGLRLIYYSQIVNDFQKGDIAEGYSVSREKKESFPLTVTSAQKNPTAFYLCASNADRERRYTFGSGTRLTVV.

The chain carries TRBV7-9 and TRBJ1-3, with D unresolved. This CDR3 has 14 amino acids. Germline assignment: CDR1 SEHNR and CDR2 FQNEAQ (reference sequence). Trimming cost V 1 base and J 0 bases, with 4 bases left between them. The CDR3 DNA reads as TGTGCCAGCAGCTTAGACACCTCTGGAAACACCATATATTTT. This codes for CASSLDTSGNTIYF.

The chain links TRBV30 to TRBJ2-7; D may correspond to TRBD1 or TRBD2 (5 bases each). From germline, CDR1 is GTSNPN and CDR2 SVGIG (reference sequence). The ends were cut back, 0 bases at V and 3 bases at J, with 15 bases in the middle. The CDR3 contains 15 residues. This chain's CDR3 is CAWSVGDPGIYEQYF. The CDR3 nucleotides read TGTGCCTGGAGTGTAGGGGACCCTGGGATCTACGAGCAGTACTTC.

The chain links TRBV18 to TRBJ2-5; 8 nucleotides agree with TRBD2. Germline V lookup: CDR1 KGHSH, CDR2 LQKENI. The CDR3 loop spans 16 amino acids. V lost 1 base and J lost 1; bases outside the gene matches: 5. CDR3 region: CASSPLKRGFQETQYF. The CDR3 DNA is TGTGCCAGCTCACCACTTAAGCGGGGGTTCCAAGAGACCCAGTACTTC.

This chain links TRBV6-5 with TRBJ2-2; no clear D gene. The V and J ends lost 8 bases and 7 bases respectively, with 8 bases between them. The CDR3 has 11 residues. Germline values: CDR1 MNHEY, CDR2 SVGAGI. The CDR3 coding sequence is TGTGCCAGCCAGCAGATCGGGGAGCTGTTTTTT. Translation gives CASQQIGELFF.

The chain recombines TRBV13 with TRBJ2-1; D tentatively fits TRBD1 or TRBD2 (6 bases each). CDR3 length equals 19 residues. Trimming removed 5 bases at V and 1 base at J, with 24 bases between. In germline, CDR1 is PRHDT, CDR2 FYEKMQ (reference sequence). CDR3 in amino acids: CASSRTEIRDFSSYNEQFF. The DNA of the CDR3 is TGTGCCAGCAGCCGGACAGAGATTAGGGACTTCTCATCCTACAATGAGCAGTTCTTC. The variable domain in full, with the rest retrieved from reference TRBV13 and TRBJ2-1, is AAGVIQSPRHLIKEKRETATLKCYPIPRHDTVYWYQQGPGQDPQFLISFYEKMQSDKGSIPDRFSAQQFSDYHSELNMSSLELGDSALYFCASSRTEIRDFSSYNEQFFGPGTRLTVL.